This TCR beta chain is drawn from a study of early T cells in non-severe SARS-CoV-2 infection (dated by TCRdb to the early 2020s). Regarding the complete study: TCR sequencing used bulk RNA from unsorted whole blood, so alpha and beta chains could not be paired. The full study reports these points: VDJdb matching was skewed toward anti-spike CD8 responses and likely underestimated virus-specific expansions by missing private and CD4 specificities.

Set within a cohort of healthcare workers in London, UK, this nested case-control study involved weekly PCR testing of nasopharyngeal swabs along with blood sampling. Healthcare workers were recruited during the week of the UK lockdown, between 23 and 31 March 2020, and followed weekly for up to 16 weeks. Worth noting for this clonotype: Its antigen is currently not known. No base-level quality is on record; no much larger clone is a single base apart.

From the cysteine through the phenylalanine, the CDR3 covers 13 amino acids. Of all the DNA, just the CDR3 is kept, 39 bases in frame from base 1. Sequences SGHNT (CDR1) and YYREEE (CDR2) are obtained from the germline V gene (reference sequence). At the junction V is shortened by 0 bases and J by 4 bases, with 4 bases in between. Preparation of the library involved 5' RACE. TCRdb lists the instrument as NextSeq 500. To correct for sequencing error and PCR bias, the TCR library protocol tagged individual cDNA molecules with unique molecular identifiers. Sequencing covered both TCR alpha and beta chains, and within each sample the abundances of alpha and beta sequences were tightly co-correlated. The authors' analysis ran thus. Decombinator V4 was used to annotate TCR sequences for V gene, J gene and CDR3. TCRs were defined as expanded if a significant change between any two time points was detected under a Poisson model with p below 0.0001. Abundances of TCRs were expressed as counts per million after normalisation to the total number of TCRs sequenced in each sample. TRAV1-2 paired with TRAJ12, TRAJ20 or TRAJ33 defined MAIT TCRs, while TRAV10 paired with TRAJ18 defined iNKT TCRs. VDJdb, accessed 1 November 2021, was searched for CMV, EBV and SARS-CoV-2 annotated TCRs, with TCRs annotated for multiple antigens excluded. Using fastp trimming at Q25 and MiXCR clonotype assembly, TCRdb reanalyzed the public sequencing data and kept in-frame beta chains. Rows are unified per CDR3 protein, each entry keeping the most common DNA and genes. TCRdb assigned the V and J calls; the authors' analysis was not used. The sample includes some 120,000 distinct CDR3 sequences, with just under 15% observed a single time. Of the sample, 20% to 25% is held by the ten largest clones.

Sample: whole blood. The rearranged chain carries TRBV5-4 and TRBJ2-2; no D gene call is confident. The sequence was collected from an adult who was a healthcare worker with PCR-confirmed SARS-CoV-2 infection or an uninfected control (not recorded which). CDR3 protein: CASSLDSTGELFF. The DNA sequence reads TGTGCCAGCAGCTTGGACTCCACCGGGGAGCTGTTTTTT. With the rest looked up from the reference TRBV5-4 and TRBJ2-2 genes rather than sequenced, the full variable domain is ETGVTQSPTHLIKTRGQQVTLRCSSQSGHNTVSWYQQALGQGPQFIFQYYREEENGRGNFPPRFSGLQFPNYSSELNVNALELDDSALYLCASSLDSTGELFFGEGSRLTVL.